This TCR beta chain emerged from a study of spatial heterogeneity in lung cancer. This clonotype rates as large. This beta chain is off target for a library built for alpha chains, so its abundance means little. CDR1 and CDR2 (germline): LGHDT, YNNKEL (reference sequence). The V and J ends lost 1 base and 4 bases respectively, with 10 bases between them. This CDR3 has 14 residues. TCRdb recomputed calls from the 5' RACE reads with MiXCR, one row per CDR3 protein. This table has 16,000 or so distinct CDR3 sequences, just over 3.5% appearing once. Specified time point: sample taken at primary tumor resection.

Specimen: normal lung tissue next to the tumor, collected at surgery. The genes are TRBV3-1 and TRBJ1-1; D is unresolved. The sequence derives from a male donor with early-stage non-small cell lung cancer. The CDR3 bases are TGTGCCAGCAGCCAAGCAGTGGTAGCCACTGAAGCTTTCTTT. Protein: CASSQAVVATEAFF. The full variable domain, completed using reference TRBV3-1 and TRBJ1-1, is DTAVSQTPKYLVTQMGNDKSIKCEQNLGHDTMYWYKQDSKKFLKIMFSYNNKELIINETVPNRFSPKSPDKAHLNLHINSLELGDSAVYFCASSQAVVATEAFFGQGTRLTVV.